These T cell receptor beta chains were read from a single sample in a study of blood T cell repertoires in COVID-19. The assay was immunoSEQ multiplex PCR, and TCRdb's table has in-frame clones only and misses some. The table shows roughly 320,000 clones, with 80% to 90% occurring only once. The specimen was PBMCs or T cells enriched from blood (not recorded which). All receptors come from a man between 25 and 39 years old who had recovered from COVID-19. Both conserved end residues are part of each CDR3. A D gene is named only where the DNA matches it firmly. Clone size is stated in some rows and not others, as once, few, many or a class when expanded.

clone size	D gene	V gene	J gene	CDR3 protein	CDR3 DNA
NA	TRBD2	TRBV3-1/TRBV3-2	TRBJ2-1	CASSPSGGAENEQFF	TGTGCCAGCAGCCCTAGCGGGGGGGCCGAAAATGAGCAGTTCTTC
once	NA	TRBV28	TRBJ2-3	CASKRQTSTDTQYF	TGTGCCAGCAAGAGACAGACTAGCACAGATACGCAGTATTTT
NA	NA	TRBV5-1	TRBJ2-7	CASRAPLIDEQYF	TGCGCCAGCAGGGCCCCCCTTATCGACGAGCAGTACTTC
NA	TRBD1	TRBV27	TRBJ2-5	CASSLGTVGQETQYF	TGTGCCAGCAGTCTGGGGACAGTAGGCCAAGAGACCCAGTACTTC
NA	NA	TRBV6-1	TRBJ1-4	CASSGEQGATNEKLFF	TGTGCCAGCAGTGGAGAACAGGGAGCAACTAATGAAAAACTGTTTTTT
NA	NA	TRBV2	TRBJ2-7	CASSVVVNYEQYF	TGTGCCAGCAGTGTAGTAGTGAACTACGAGCAGTACTTC
NA	NA	TRBV30	TRBJ1-4	CAWSPTGGLREKLFF	TGTGCCTGGAGTCCCACGGGGGGGTTGAGGGAAAAACTGTTTTTT
NA	TRBD2	TRBV14	TRBJ2-1	CASSPIAGGLGEQFF	TGTGCCAGCAGCCCAATAGCGGGAGGGCTCGGTGAGCAGTTCTTC
NA	TRBD1	TRBV7-9	TRBJ1-2	CASSGTGNYGYTF	TGTGCCAGCAGCGGGACAGGGAACTATGGCTACACCTTC
NA	NA	TRBV7-8	TRBJ2-7	CASSLISRAPYEQYF	TGTGCCAGCAGCTTAATTTCGCGGGCTCCCTACGAGCAGTACTTC
NA	TRBD2	TRBV12-5	TRBJ2-7	CASGREGLPYEQYF	TGTGCTAGTGGGCGGGAGGGCCTACCCTACGAGCAGTACTTC
NA	TRBD1	TRBV18	TRBJ1-1	CASSAGQGVMITEAFF	TGTGCCAGCTCGGCTGGACAGGGGGTTATGATCACTGAAGCTTTCTTT
NA	TRBD1	TRBV6-5	TRBJ2-4	CASDREKNIQYF	TGTGCCAGCGACAGGGAGAAAAACATTCAGTACTTC
NA	TRBD2	TRBV9	TRBJ2-3	CASSPGAGLASDTQYF	TGTGCCAGCAGCCCGGGGGCGGGACTAGCATCAGATACGCAGTATTTT
NA	NA	TRBV30	TRBJ1-6	CAWKLSGAFNSPLHF	TGTGCCTGGAAACTTTCAGGGGCCTTTAATTCACCCCTCCACTTT
NA	TRBD2	TRBV2	TRBJ2-2	CASSGRLAGFSGTGELFF	TGTGCCAGCAGTGGGAGGCTAGCGGGGTTCTCGGGAACCGGGGAGCTGTTTTTT
NA	TRBD1	TRBV7-6	TRBJ2-5	CASSNGWGQGEETQYF	TGTGCCAGCAGCAATGGATGGGGACAGGGGGAGGAGACCCAGTACTTC
NA	TRBD2	TRBV30	TRBJ2-2	CAWSVLAGGGITGELFF	TGTGCCTGGTCTGTCCTAGCGGGAGGCGGAATCACCGGGGAGCTGTTTTTT
NA	TRBD1	TRBV6-5	TRBJ1-1	CASSYSTGRNTEAFF	TGTGCCAGCAGTTACTCGACAGGGAGGAACACTGAAGCTTTCTTT
few	TRBD2	TRBV11-3	TRBJ2-2	CASSLLVSGGTGELFF	TGTGCCAGCAGCTTACTGGTTAGCGGGGGCACCGGGGAGCTGTTTTTT
NA	NA	TRBV7-9	TRBJ2-1	CASSPVVRGAGNEQFF	TGTGCCAGCAGCCCCGTCGTTCGGGGGGCCGGCAATGAGCAGTTCTTC
NA	NA	TRBV7-9	TRBJ2-1	CASREDSHNEQFF	TGTGCCAGCAGAGAAGACTCTCACAATGAGCAGTTCTTC
NA	TRBD1	TRBV15	TRBJ1-5	CATSLTLTGDSNQPQHF	TGTGCCACCAGCCTTACCCTGACAGGGGATAGCAATCAGCCCCAGCATTTT
NA	TRBD2	TRBV11-2	TRBJ2-7	CASSPYATLLAGPYEQYF	TGTGCCAGCAGCCCATACGCCACATTACTAGCGGGGCCTTACGAGCAGTACTTC
NA	TRBD2	TRBV19	TRBJ2-3	CASSPTSGGAVTQYF	TGTGCCAGTAGCCCGACTAGCGGGGGGGCAGTGACGCAGTATTTT
NA	TRBD1	TRBV28	TRBJ1-6	CASSPGQHNSPLHF	TGTGCCAGCAGTCCGGGACAGCATAATTCACCCCTCCACTTT
NA	NA	TRBV20-1	TRBJ2-7	CSASLLAPYEQYF	TGCAGTGCTAGTCTTCTAGCGCCCTACGAGCAGTACTTC
NA	TRBD2	TRBV10-2	TRBJ2-2	CASSLSGGEAGELFF	TGCGCCAGCAGTTTAAGCGGGGGGGAGGCCGGGGAGCTGTTTTTT
NA	NA	TRBV28	TRBJ2-2	CASLRAGNTGELFF	TGTGCCAGCCTACGTGCAGGGAACACCGGGGAGCTGTTTTTT
NA	NA	TRBV5-8	TRBJ2-7	CASSLINLASEEQYF	TGTGCCAGCAGCTTGATCAATCTTGCTTCGGAGGAGCAGTACTTC
NA	TRBD1	TRBV5-1	TRBJ2-3	CASRGQSTDTQYF	TGCGCCAGCAGGGGACAGAGCACAGATACGCAGTATTTT
once	NA	TRBV24-1	TRBJ2-7	CATSDPQQGPYEQYF	TGTGCCACCAGTGACCCACAACAGGGCCCCTACGAGCAGTACTTC
NA	TRBD1	TRBV5-1	TRBJ1-4	CASSFQRRQGASNEKLFF	TGCGCCAGCAGCTTCCAGCGCCGACAGGGAGCGTCTAATGAAAAACTGTTTTTT
NA	NA	TRBV14	TRBJ2-5	CASSQDTGLGRETQYF	TGTGCCAGCAGCCAAGACACAGGCCTTGGAAGGGAGACCCAGTACTTC
NA	TRBD1	TRBV29-1	TRBJ1-1	CSVDKRGQVDTEAFF	TGCAGCGTTGATAAACGGGGACAGGTGGACACTGAAGCTTTCTTT
NA	TRBD1	TRBV3-1/TRBV3-2	TRBJ2-2	CASSPPGQLNTGELFF	TGTGCCAGCAGCCCTCCGGGACAGCTGAACACCGGGGAGCTGTTTTTT
few	NA	TRBV18	TRBJ2-1	CASARQSYNEQFF	TGTGCCAGCGCCCGACAGTCTTACAATGAGCAGTTCTTC
NA	TRBD1	TRBV10-1	TRBJ1-1	CASSGVGTGGNTEAFF	TGCGCCAGCAGTGGAGTCGGGACAGGGGGAAACACTGAAGCTTTCTTT
NA	NA	TRBV28	TRBJ2-3	CASSLQVADTQYF	TGTGCCAGCAGTTTACAGGTGGCAGATACGCAGTATTTT
NA	TRBD1	TRBV2	TRBJ1-5	CASSGDRGEFSNQPQHF	TGTGCCAGCAGCGGGGACAGGGGGGAATTTAGCAATCAGCCCCAGCATTTT
NA	NA	TRBV18	TRBJ1-2	CASSSRQSGDNYGYTF	TGTGCCAGCTCATCACGACAGAGTGGGGATAACTATGGCTACACCTTC
NA	NA	TRBV7-9	TRBJ1-2	CASSPTGEGRYGYTF	TGTGCCAGCAGCCCAACGGGGGAGGGGCGCTATGGCTACACCTTC
NA	NA	TRBV18	TRBJ1-1	CASSPQYSDTEAFF	TGTGCCAGCTCACCACAGTATAGCGACACTGAAGCTTTCTTT
NA	NA	TRBV19	TRBJ1-1	CASSNRARDTEAFF	TGTGCCAGTAGTAACAGGGCCCGGGACACTGAAGCTTTCTTT
NA	TRBD2	TRBV4-2	TRBJ2-1	CASSLQAGGRNEQFF	TGTGCCAGCAGCCTCCAAGCGGGGGGGCGTAATGAGCAGTTCTTC